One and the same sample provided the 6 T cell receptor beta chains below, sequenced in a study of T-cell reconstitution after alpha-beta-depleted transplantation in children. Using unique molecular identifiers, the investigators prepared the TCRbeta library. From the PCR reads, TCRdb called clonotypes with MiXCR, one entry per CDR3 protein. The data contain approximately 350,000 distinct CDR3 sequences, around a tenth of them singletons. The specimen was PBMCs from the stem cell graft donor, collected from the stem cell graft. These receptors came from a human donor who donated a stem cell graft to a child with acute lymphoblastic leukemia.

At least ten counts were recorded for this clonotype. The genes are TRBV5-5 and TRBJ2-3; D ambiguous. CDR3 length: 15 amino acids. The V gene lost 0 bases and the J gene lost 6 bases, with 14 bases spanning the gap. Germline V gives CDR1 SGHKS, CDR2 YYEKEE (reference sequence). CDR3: CASSLGQAFADTQYF. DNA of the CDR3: TGTGCCAGCAGCTTGGGGCAGGCCTTTGCCGATACGCAGTATTTT. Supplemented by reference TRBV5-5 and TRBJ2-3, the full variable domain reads DAGVTQSPTHLIKTRGQQVTLRCSPISGHKSVSWYQQVLGQGPQFIFQYYEKEERGRGNFPDRFSARQFPNYSSELNVNALLLGDSALYLCASSLGQAFADTQYFGPGTRLTVL.

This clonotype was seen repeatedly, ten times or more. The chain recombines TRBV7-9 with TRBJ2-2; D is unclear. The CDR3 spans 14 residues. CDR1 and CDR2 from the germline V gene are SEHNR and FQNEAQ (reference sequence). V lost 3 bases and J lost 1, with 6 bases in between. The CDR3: CASSFLQNTGELFF. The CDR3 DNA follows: TGTGCCAGCAGCTTCCTCCAGAACACCGGGGAGCTGTTTTTT.

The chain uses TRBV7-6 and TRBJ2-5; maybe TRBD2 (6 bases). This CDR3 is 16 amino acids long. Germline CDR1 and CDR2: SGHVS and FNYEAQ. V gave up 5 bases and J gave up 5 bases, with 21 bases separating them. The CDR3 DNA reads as TGTGCCAGCAGCACGACCGGGACTCTCAACGGGGAGACCCAGTACTTC. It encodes CASSTTGTLNGETQYF.

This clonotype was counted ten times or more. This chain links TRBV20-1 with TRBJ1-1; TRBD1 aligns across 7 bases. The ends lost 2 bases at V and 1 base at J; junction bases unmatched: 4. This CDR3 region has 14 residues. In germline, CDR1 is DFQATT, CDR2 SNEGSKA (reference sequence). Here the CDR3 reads CSARKGAGNTEAFF. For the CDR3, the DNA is TGCAGTGCTAGAAAGGGGGCGGGGAACACTGAAGCTTTCTTT.

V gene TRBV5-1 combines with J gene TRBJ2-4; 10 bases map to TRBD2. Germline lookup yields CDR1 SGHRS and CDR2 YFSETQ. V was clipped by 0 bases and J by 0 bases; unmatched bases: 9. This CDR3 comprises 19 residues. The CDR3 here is CASSLEAAGGFLAKNIQYF. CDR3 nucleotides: TGCGCCAGCAGCTTGGAGGCAGCGGGAGGGTTCTTAGCCAAAAACATTCAGTACTTC. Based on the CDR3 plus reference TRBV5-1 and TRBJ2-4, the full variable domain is KAGVTQTPRYLIKTRGQQVTLSCSPISGHRSVSWYQQTPGQGLQFLFEYFSETQRNKGNFPGRFSGRQFSNSRSEMNVSTLELGDSALYLCASSLEAAGGFLAKNIQYFGAGTRLSVL.

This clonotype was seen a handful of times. The DNA of the CDR3 is TGTGCCAGCAGCCGGCGGACGGTGTCTGTTACGGATACGCAGTATTTT. Protein sequence: CASSRRTVSVTDTQYF. This chain uses TRBV7-2 with TRBJ2-3, with D unresolved. The CDR3 spans 16 residues. The germline V gene has CDR1 SGHTA and CDR2 FQGNSA. V was shortened by 5 bases and J by 6 bases, with 21 bases between the two germline ends.